Only a few counts were recorded for the clone carrying this T cell receptor beta chain. The PCR employed 60 Vbeta primers together with 13 Jbeta primers. The data were produced by immunoSEQ multiplex PCR, yet TCRdb's version contains in-frame clones alone and is incomplete. This repertoire shows about 150,000 clones, 75% to 80% found once; its top ten account for 3% to 5%. The data derive from a study of cytomegalovirus exposure and HLA in healthy donors. V shed 5 bases, J shed 3 bases, and the junction held 10 bases outside the gene matches. This CDR3 has 15 amino acids. CDR1 and CDR2 (germline): MNHNS, SASEGT.

V is TRBV6-1 and J is TRBJ2-7; TRBD1 matches at 7 bases. The TCR sequence derives from a male donor in good health and CMV-seronegative. Material for sequencing was PBMCs. The CDR3 loop is CASSSPGQTIYEQYF. The CDR3 DNA follows: TGTGCCAGCAGTTCCCCGGGACAGACAATCTACGAGCAGTACTTC.